This record covers a single TCR beta chain. Its antigen remains unidentified. No qualities accompany the bases; no much larger clone lies one base away. In total, 600 or so healthy bone marrow donors made up the cohort. Cohort members were all nominally healthy when sampled, although unrecorded immune exposures were likely present. The donor tested CMV seronegative and was one of the 352 seronegative cohort members. Every donor gave a peripheral blood sample, and the peripheral blood mononuclear cells from that sample were used for TCR beta sequencing. The Qiagen DNeasy Blood Extraction Kit was used to extract genomic DNA from the blood cell samples. Library preparation employed the immunoSEQ multiplex PCR assay. The multiplex PCR relied on a mix of 60 forward primers for TCR Vbeta segments and 13 reverse primers for TCR Jbeta segments. A multiplex PCR assay on genomic DNA amplified the CDR3 region of rearranged TCR beta genes. Amplified TCR beta libraries were sequenced as 87-base-pair reads on the Illumina HiSeq System. On the authors' methods: In a later analysis, tens of millions of unique TCR beta chains were counted across the roughly 670 repertoires, and around 11 million of these chains were shared by at least two donors. Raw reads were error-corrected and collapsed into unique sequences with a nearest-neighbor algorithm that merged closely related sequences to remove PCR and sequencing errors. Alignment of CDR3 sequences to IMGT reference sequences was used to assign V, D and J gene segments. For a sequence to be retained, at least a six-nucleotide match to both a V gene segment and a J gene segment was required. Rearrangements were called productive when the CDR3 lacked stop codons and stayed in frame with V and J; all others were non-productive. CDR3 was defined by IMGT convention, running from the second conserved V-encoded cysteine to the conserved J-encoded phenylalanine. In an earlier analysis of 500 to 650 of the donors, sequences lacking an unambiguous match to a single V gene segment were excluded. In an earlier analysis of 587 of the donors, a V segment was called functional when productive rearrangements were above 56.7%, and segregating when the standard deviation between donors exceeded 5%. A statistical classification framework was developed to diagnose cytomegalovirus status using the catalog of TCR beta chain sequences. A later analysis assigned V and J genes by comparing TCR nucleotide sequences with IMGT/GENE-DB human TR gene sequences. A later analysis assigned CDR3 sequences and most-parsimonious VDJ recombination scenarios with the TCRdist pipeline. In a later analysis, every TCR beta chain was defined by the combination of its CDR3 amino acid sequence and its V-gene family, and reads without a unique V-gene family were dropped. A later analysis removed roughly 590 highly shared, low-generation-probability nucleotide sequences to deal with suspected cross-contamination and a sequencing artifact. In a later analysis, a clonal expansion index was calculated for each public chain from normalized within-repertoire ranks of inferred template counts. In a later analysis, generation probabilities were computed with a VDJ recombination model fitted to out-of-frame rearrangements, and the resulting probabilities were checked against IGoR. A later analysis scored TCR-TCR, TCR-HLA and TCR-CMV co-occurrence with hypergeometric tests, applying a repertoire-size bias correction to TCR pairs. In a later analysis, false discovery rates were estimated by permuting HLA or CMV assignments 20 times. A later analysis grouped co-occurring TCRs with DBSCAN, adding TCRdist sequence similarity when clustering within HLA-allele-positive subsets. Repertoires with fewer than 30,000 or more than 120,000 public chains, plus five repertoires with anomalous nucleotide sharing, were excluded from co-occurrence clustering. TCRdb holds this immuneACCESS table with in-frame rearrangements only. Some clones are missing; in checked studies, unresolved V genes explain under half, and the rest has no known cause. V, J and clone size derive from that table, while D and trimming were established from the DNA sequence. The sample contains 95,000 to 100,000 clones, around four fifths of them found a single time. The ten largest clonotypes hold 3.5% to 5% of the sample.

This record belongs to a study of cytomegalovirus exposure and HLA in healthy donors (dated by TCRdb to 2016 to 2017). Study-wide context: An earlier analysis of a few hundred of the donors reported about 260 Gb of sequence data and around 120 million unique TCR beta sequences obtained from about 200 million T cells. Of the roughly 410 genotyped donors, 80% to 90% were placed in the genetic ancestry cluster associated with self-reported Caucasian donors. The study was designed to test whether signatures of past pathogen exposure could be identified by cataloging public T cell receptors. Among around 400 genotyped donors of the cohort, an average of about 240,000 unique TCR beta nucleotide sequences were sequenced per donor, roughly 20% of them non-productive. In a later analysis, previously published TCR beta repertoires from 670 or so donors were re-analyzed and high-resolution HLA genotyping was added so that TCR occurrence patterns could be studied. An early release covering 550 to 650 HLA-typed donors comprised approximately 290 gigabases of sequencing data and tens of millions of unique TCR sequences. In a later genetic analysis, genome-wide SNP genotypes for about 55% of the 666 donors were used, and that subset was treated as a discovery cohort. Typing coverage differed by locus: A, B, C, DRB1 and DQB1 were typed in roughly 629-640 donors, DQA1 in about 550, DPA1 in some 600, and DPB1 in around 440. The later analysis used no new phenotypic data to find candidate immune exposures, relying instead on TCR beta sequences and their occurrence across donors. Alongside the repertoire data, information on donor age, sex, ethnicity and CMV serostatus was compiled. Several DR-DQ haplotypes were handled as single units for association and clustering because linkage in the cohort was strong. An earlier analysis of 587 of the donors used high-throughput TCR beta sequencing to judge whether each TCR beta V gene segment behaved as functional or pseudogenic. Every discovery cohort repertoire had been produced on one sequencing platform. Besides the first cohort of about 730 subjects, a separate validation cohort made up of some 110 different subjects was used. High-throughput TCR immunosequencing, statistical association of individual TCRs with disease status, and machine learning were combined to predict cytomegalovirus infection status. The study profiled the T cell repertoires of under 850 subjects by immunosequencing and related them to cytomegalovirus serostatus. Both class I and class II loci were covered by HLA typing, at four-digit resolution. Study-level results and caveats: A further reported finding was that TCR beta sequences accurately predicted the HLA-A and HLA-B alleles for most subjects in the first cohort. In a later analysis, the rate of TCR association differed among HLA loci, with DRB1 alleles having the most associated TCRs and HLA-C alleles having the fewest. Because counts were too low, seventeen rarely observed V segments, including chromosome 9 orphons, were left out of the earlier analysis of over 550 of the donors. Compared with the 666-donor mean, donors in an Asian-associated ancestry cluster had fewer N-insertions in productive TCRs, according to a later genetic analysis. HLA typing was unavailable for some donors at each locus, so association tests used only the typed subset. Roughly uniform sequencing depth across donors was assumed in presence/absence analyses, although this assumption may not hold. Most TCR sequences were seen in very few donors, while some public TCRs were found in many individuals. Cytomegalovirus status was reported to be diagnosed by the classifier with high specificity and sensitivity in both the original and validation cohorts. Broadly in line with IMGT annotations, most TCR beta V segments showed up in productive rearrangements about 87% or about 30% of the time in an earlier analysis of around 600 of the donors. Specific HLA alleles were associated with about 17,000 TCR beta sequences at a false discovery rate of 0.05 in a later analysis. In vitro tests confirmed that three of the cytomegalovirus-associated TCR beta chains recognize cytomegalovirus antigens. In a later analysis, several top co-occurrence clusters were reported to appear linked to parvovirus B19, influenza, CMV and Epstein-Barr virus. The cohort was sequenced for TCR beta chains only, and without alpha or paired-chain data the features that could be detected were limited. The authors suggested that the approach could potentially be extended to other disease states and immunological phenotypes. The study listed approximately 150 TCR beta chains as associated with cytomegalovirus. Immune exposure information for the cohort was limited to CMV serostatus. Most CMV-associated TCR beta chains appeared to be HLA-restricted in a later analysis, and the HLA associations seemed to be driven largely by CMV exposure. A later genetic analysis associated a missense DCLRE1C variant with V-gene and J-gene trimming of TCR beta chains, and an independent cohort replicated the association. Correlated functional status among segregating V segments might be attributable to linkage disequilibrium, but an unknown experimental factor could not be ruled out. The sequencing pipeline was judged likely to have produced a cluster of highly shared sequence variants as a technical artifact. A later analysis found that HLA-associated TCR beta chains were more clonally expanded and had lower generation probabilities than equally common non-associated chains. Strong co-occurrence of HLA alleles, especially DR and DQ, made assigning TCR associations to individual alleles difficult.

Sequencing used PBMCs. The TCR was taken from a man in his forties or fifties in good health and CMV-seronegative.

CDR3 reads: CASSRDTGELFF. The DNA is TGTGCCAGCAGCCGGGATACCGGGGAGCTGTTTTTT. The V gene is TRBV7-2 and the J gene is TRBJ2-2, with a tentative D gene TRBD2 over 5 matching bases. From the germline V gene, CDR1 is SGHTA and CDR2 is FQGNSA. Its CDR3 holds 12 amino acids, cysteine through phenylalanine. Only the CDR3 DNA stays, 36 bases, in frame from base 1. Deletion took 5 bases off V and 5 bases off J, with a span of 6 bases between the germline ends.